This TCR beta chain is drawn from a study of blood T cell repertoires in COVID-19. Germline V lookup: CDR1 DFQATT, CDR2 SNEGSKA (reference sequence). V trimming: 3 bases; J trimming: 3 bases; junction bases outside the gene matches: 4. The CDR3 runs to 16 residues. Clones were sequenced by immunoSEQ multiplex PCR, and TCRdb holds only the in-frame ones, with some missing. The profile shows more than 200,000 clones, around 90% of them singletons. V is TRBV20-1 and J is TRBJ2-2; 13 nucleotides agree with TRBD2. Sequencing input: peripheral blood. The sequence derives from a human donor in a cohort sampled during active COVID-19. DNA for the CDR3: TGCAGTGCTAGTTTGGGACTAGCGGGGTACACCGGGGAGCTGTTTTTT. Residues: CSASLGLAGYTGELFF.